This T cell receptor beta chain came from a study of glioma-infiltrating T cells after dendritic cell vaccination. Looking at the study overall: Three intradermal dendritic cell vaccine injections were given every two weeks.

Germline lookup yields CDR1 WNHNN and CDR2 SYGVQD (reference sequence). V shed 3 bases and J shed 0 bases, with 5 bases lying between them. This CDR3 is 13 amino acids long. Clones were sequenced by immunoSEQ multiplex PCR, and TCRdb holds only the in-frame ones, with some missing. The profile shows tens of thousands of clones, 85% to 90% of them singletons. This material consisted of blood, taken before dendritic cell vaccination. This chain joins TRBV10-1 and TRBJ1-1; D unclear. The sequence was collected from a human donor with glioblastoma. The CDR3 here is CASSDTVNTEAFF. CDR3 sequence (DNA): TGCGCCAGCAGTGATACAGTGAACACTGAAGCTTTCTTT.